This note documents a single TCR beta chain sequence. Its antigen has not been determined. The input lacks base qualities; no much larger clone sits a single base away. The sample's time point label, decoded: more than three weeks on oral tofacitinib. The sample's treatment or condition, from its label and the paper: oral pan-JAK inhibitor, 5-10 mg twice daily. Lesional scalp punch biopsies and peripheral blood were obtained from alopecia areata patients. PBMCs were isolated by density centrifugation and stained for CD3, CD4 and CD8, and CD4+ and CD8+ T cells were sorted on a FACSAria. The CDR3 runs 11 amino acids, cysteine and phenylalanine included. CDR3 DNA is the only sequence kept; it has 33 bases, read in frame from the first base. According to the germline V gene (reference sequence), CDR1 reads GTSNPN and CDR2 reads SVGIG. The junction shows trimming of 3 bases on V and 7 bases on J, plus 7 bases between the germline ends.

The data were obtained in a study of CD8+ T cells in alopecia areata (dated by TCRdb to 2016 to 2019). Regarding the research as a whole: Treated patients were enrolled in an open-label pilot trial of oral tofacitinib, 5 to 10 mg twice daily, for moderate-to-severe alopecia areata. RNA was obtained with the PAXgene miRNA kit for fixed scalp, the miRNeasy kit for PBMCs, and the RNeasy kit for mouse skin. Biopsies were taken from tofacitinib-treated patients at baseline and at 4 and 24 weeks of treatment, and a later scalp biopsy was taken in several of the tofacitinib-treated patients. High-throughput TCRbeta sequencing was used to examine T cell clonal expansion in alopecia areata in both the C3H/HeJ mouse model and human patients. immunoSEQ multiplex PCR using 35 Vbeta forward primers and 13 Jbeta reverse primers was used to amplify TCRbeta CDR3 regions. The SALT score, which quantifies the percentage of affected scalp surface area, was used to measure disease severity in treated patients. Clonality in the scalp was compared among normal scalp (n=4), patchy alopecia areata scalp (n=8), and alopecia totalis/universalis scalp (n=8). Patients stayed on tofacitinib for 6 to 18 months and then had 6 months of follow-up off drug so that delayed response and recurrence could be assessed. In humans, TCRbeta sequencing was performed on scalp tissue and on sorted CD4+ and CD8+ peripheral blood T cells from healthy controls and from patients with patchy or totalis/universalis alopecia areata. Here is what the overall study found, with its caveats: Compared with normal scalp, lesional scalp had higher clonality and more expanded CD8+ clones, particularly in alopecia totalis/universalis, a pattern that suggests antigenic drive. During tofacitinib treatment, many expanded lesional clones remained in scalp and blood, and this persistence may partly explain relapse after treatment is stopped. Tofacitinib significantly decreased scalp clonality and the number of expanded CD8+ clones among the top 100 scalp clones. Because the treated cohort was small and had just a single nonresponder, larger studies are needed to establish links between baseline CD8+ expansion and response. Scalp TCR repertoire analysis is complicated because resident alphabeta T cells in normal human skin are also sequenced, whereas mouse skin is dominated by gammadelta T cells. Compared with mice, TCR sequences shared between patients were less clear, possibly partly because of HLA diversity across the patient population.

The library was made by the immunoSEQ multiplex PCR assay. RNA was extracted from all samples and reverse transcribed into cDNA, which served as template for TCR sequencing. SuperScript III was used to make first-strand cDNA, primed with a 2:1 mix of oligo-dT and random hexamers. A synthetic immune receptor repertoire was used to measure amplification bias, and any remaining bias was corrected computationally. For the original study's pipeline: Raw reads were preprocessed for error removal, and CDR3 was defined according to IMGT conventions as running from the conserved cysteine to phenylalanine. To get clonality, Shannon entropy was normalized by log2 of the number of productive unique TCRs and the result was subtracted from 1. CD4 or CD8 identity of scalp clones was inferred by cross-referencing scalp TCRbeta sequences with sorted blood CD4 and CD8 repertoires. Here the immuneACCESS table is served through TCRdb, limited to in-frame sequences with V and J called. Missing clones are a known gap in these copies; in checked studies unresolved V genes cover under half, and the rest lacks a known reason. Clonal size and the V and J genes are those of that table, whereas D and trimming came from the DNA. Across this sample there are under 200,000 clones, with about 71% seen only once. 0.91% of the sample goes to the ten largest clones.

The chain is made from TRBV30 and TRBJ2-1; no D gene is confidently identified. The sample here was CD4+ T cells sorted from blood, taken at week 4, from a patient treated with tofacitinib. This sequence originates from a human donor with alopecia areata. The bases read TGTGCCTGGAGAGGTACGAATGAGCAGTTCTTC. It specifies CAWRGTNEQFF.